Listed below are T cell receptor beta chains from one sample, sequenced in a study of CXCR3-negative and CXCR3-positive naive CD8 T cells. Using the 5' RACE reads, TCRdb records one entry per CDR3 protein without DNA. Here the sample table reports 70,000 to 100,000 distinct CDR3 sequences. Sequencing input: naive CXCR3- CD8+ T cells from blood. The receptor source for this set is a human donor in good health. Some clones in this sample may be carry-over from other donors' samples. Both conserved end residues are part of each CDR3.

V,J,CDR3
TRBV6-5,TRBJ2-7,CASSSSERENYEQYF
TRBV20-1,TRBJ2-1,CSAGLSTGVYSAYNEQFF
TRBV29-1,TRBJ2-7,CSVENRGNEQYF
TRBV29-1,TRBJ2-7,CSVSDRVHPYEQYF
TRBV20-1,TRBJ1-1,CSARLQDLNTEAFF
TRBV12-3/TRBV12-4,TRBJ1-1,CASRNTGGRNTEAFF
TRBV7-9,TRBJ1-2,CASSLGGAENYGYTF
TRBV11-2,TRBJ2-3,CASSFPTSGDRGGDTQYF
TRBV7-9,TRBJ2-1,CASAAGGSYNEQFF
TRBV7-9,TRBJ2-4,CASSLGSVQYF
TRBV4-1,TRBJ2-1,CASSQGRGHGTSGPYNEQFF
TRBV5-1,TRBJ2-7,CASRRKGGDSYEQYF
TRBV11-2,TRBJ2-7,CASSIPDRVVDEQYF
TRBV7-3,TRBJ2-4,CASREYRGLGDIQYF
TRBV19,TRBJ2-5,CASSPRTSGPFQETQYF
TRBV7-9,TRBJ1-1,CASSLGGIEAFF
TRBV12-3/TRBV12-4,TRBJ2-7,CASSLRWDPYEQYF
TRBV12-3/TRBV12-4,TRBJ1-5,CASSFQGGPQHF
TRBV5-1,TRBJ1-5,CASSLAGDSNQPQHF
TRBV6-5,TRBJ2-5,CASRPGLAGPQETQYF
TRBV6-6,TRBJ2-5,CASSPPPRAETQYF
TRBV29-1,TRBJ2-3,CSVEVVQGVADTQYF
TRBV5-1,TRBJ2-1,CASSFLAGVNEQFF
TRBV7-2,TRBJ2-7,CASSQRTAYEQYF
TRBV29-1,TRBJ1-1,CSVVRGDYTEAFF
TRBV12-3/TRBV12-4,TRBJ2-1,CASSPRQSGNEQFF
TRBV29-1,TRBJ1-2,CSVEGGTGGPYGYTF
TRBV6-6,TRBJ2-1,CASSFTSGSSYNEQFF
TRBV7-3,TRBJ1-6,CASSPMTGALNSPLHF
TRBV12-3/TRBV12-4,TRBJ1-1,CASSLSAAFTEAFF
TRBV7-6,TRBJ1-1,CASSPGAQGAVLTEAFF